This TCR beta chain comes out of a study of blood T cells in healthy people across ages. About the research overall: T cells yielded about one barcoded beta molecule per two cells through template switching.

From germline, CDR1 is SGDLS and CDR2 YYNGEE. The length of the CDR3 is 9 residues. The V and J ends lost 1 base and 12 bases respectively, with 4 bases between them. Individuals who donated were healthy Caucasians from Russia aged roughly 6 to 100. Each of the donors had around 10 milliliters of peripheral blood drawn into EDTA-treated Vacutainer tubes. RNA extraction gave at least 5.5 micrograms of total RNA per sample. Sample-barcoded 5' priming and a J-beta primer mix drove a second PCR of about 6 to 12 cycles. A single record per CDR3 protein comes from TCRdb applying MiXCR to the 5' RACE reads. Among 850,000 to 1,300,000 distinct CDR3 sequences listed, 40% to 55% were seen once.

This TCR came from a woman aged 55-69 years in good health. This rearrangement joins TRBV9 to TRBJ1-2; D call uncertain. Sequencing input: blood. In DNA form, the CDR3 reads TGTGCCAGCAGCGTACCCCACACCTTC. Protein: CASSVPHTF.